One sample yielded the 4 T cell receptor beta chains listed below, sequenced in a study of beta chain features in type 1 diabetes. The study, taken as a whole, reports: All four CD4+ subsets from Type 1 diabetes patients carried moderately but significantly shorter TCRB CDR3s.

These receptors have no identified antigens. Sequenced material consisted of expressed TCRB transcripts (all of the isolated RNA was reverse transcribed). Sequenced by immunoSEQ multiplex PCR; TCRdb stores in-frame clones only, minus some. The repertoire holds under 350,000 clones, around 25% seen once, with roughly 0.011% in the top ten. The specimen sequenced was naive CD4+ T cells from blood. Receptors were obtained from a woman aged 25 to 39 with type 1 diabetes.

The chain is built from TRBV29-1 and TRBJ2-7; TRBD1 agrees at 7 bases. CDR3 size: 12 residues. CDR1 is SQVTM, CDR2 ANQGSEA, per germline. The ends lost 4 bases at V and 4 bases at J; junction bases unmatched: 4. The chain's CDR3 is CSVAQGVYEQYF. The CDR3 DNA reads as TGCAGCGTTGCCCAGGGGGTATACGAGCAGTACTTC.

This clone was picked up a small number of times. This CDR3 reads CASSSGLADTDTQYF. Written as DNA, the CDR3 is TGTGCCAGCAGCAGCGGACTAGCGGACACAGATACGCAGTATTTT. This chain links TRBV7-2 with TRBJ2-3, with TRBD2 matching over 10 bases. This CDR3 is 15 amino acids long. Germline V gene sequence: CDR1 SGHTA, CDR2 FQGNSA. V shed 5 bases and J 2 bases; nucleotides not matched to a gene: 4.

As concerns this clone: Likely a read error: the CDR3 ends without its conserved phenylalanine or tryptophan. No DNA is shown, since the ends of the CDR3 on it are uncertain; the CDR3 is the one TCRdb lists. The chain has TRBV15 and TRBJ1-2; TRBD1 reflects the table's D call only, with no check against the DNA. Termini included, the CDR3 measures 12 amino acids. CDR1 and CDR2 (germline): LNHNV, YYDKDF (reference sequence). CDR3 amino acids: CATSRDSGTELH.

The sample holds a few counts of this clone. The chain recombines TRBV7-2 with TRBJ2-3; 7 nucleotides match TRBD1. V shed 5 bases and J 1 base; nucleotides not matched to a gene: 3. Germline V CDR1 and CDR2: SGHTA, FQGNSA. The CDR3 runs to 14 residues. CDR3 residues: CASSIGQGTDTQYF. DNA of the CDR3: TGTGCCAGCAGCATAGGACAGGGCACAGATACGCAGTATTTT.